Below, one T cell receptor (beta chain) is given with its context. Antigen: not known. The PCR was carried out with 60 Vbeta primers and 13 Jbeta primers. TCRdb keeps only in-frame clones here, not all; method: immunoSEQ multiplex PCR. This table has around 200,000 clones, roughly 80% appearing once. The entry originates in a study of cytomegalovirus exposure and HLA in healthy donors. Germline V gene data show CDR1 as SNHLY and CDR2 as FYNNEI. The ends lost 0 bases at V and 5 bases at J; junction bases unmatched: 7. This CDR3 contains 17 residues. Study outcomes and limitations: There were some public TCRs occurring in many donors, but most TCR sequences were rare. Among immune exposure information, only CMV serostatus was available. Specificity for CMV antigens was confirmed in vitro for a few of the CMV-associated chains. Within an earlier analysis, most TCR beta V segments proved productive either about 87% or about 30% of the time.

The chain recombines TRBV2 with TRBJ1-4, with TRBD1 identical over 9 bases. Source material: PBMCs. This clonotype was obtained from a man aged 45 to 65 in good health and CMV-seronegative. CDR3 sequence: CASSEAVVGTGNEKLFF. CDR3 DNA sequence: TGTGCCAGCAGTGAAGCGGTAGTCGGGACAGGGAATGAAAAACTGTTTTTT.